This T cell receptor (beta chain) was observed in a study of cytomegalovirus exposure and HLA in healthy donors. Per germline, CDR1 LGHNA and CDR2 YNFKEQ. The CDR3 is made up of 14 amino acids. PCR was performed using 60 Vbeta and 13 Jbeta primers. TCRdb's table, derived via immunoSEQ multiplex PCR, lists solely in-frame clones and lacks some. Found here are about 150,000 clones, about three quarters of them singletons; the top ten hold approximately 4%. Donors sampled were nominally healthy, though unrecorded immune exposures were likely. Sequenced material: PBMCs. The chain recombines TRBV4-2 with TRBJ2-3, with 8 bases that match TRBD2. The TCR sequence derives from a male donor in good health and CMV-seronegative. The CDR3 protein is CATHSGGGTDTQYF. The CDR3 DNA reads as TGTGCTACCCACAGCGGGGGAGGCACAGATACGCAGTATTTT.